This T cell receptor (beta chain) was sequenced during a study of T cells in Graves' hyperthyroidism and ophthalmopathy. Broader study findings: Ophthalmopathy was distinguished from stable hyperthyroidism by 13 V-J signatures.

Based on clinical symptoms, serum thyroxine and TRAb, thyroid ultrasound and orbital computed tomography, diagnoses were reached. In this sample, this clonotype turned up a few times. Its target is not known. Amplification of TCR beta CDR3 regions was performed using RNA transcripts as template. The HTBI set primed first-round TCR CDR3 RT-PCR. In TCRdb, the multiplex PCR reads were re-called with MiXCR into one record per CDR3 protein. The sample gives 500,000 to 550,000 distinct CDR3 sequences, about a fifth of which show up once; more than 25% is in the top ten. Trimming removed 0 bases from V and 5 bases from J, with 13 bases in between. CDR1 and CDR2 from the germline V gene are SGHDN and FVKESK. The CDR3 is made up of 16 amino acids.

The sequenced material came from blood. J is TRBJ2-2 and V is TRBV14; D remains ambiguous. The receptor's source is a man in his late teens or twenties with Graves' hyperthyroidism. DNA of the CDR3: TGTGCCAGCAGCCAAGATCTCCTAGTCCGGACCGGGGAGCTGTTTTTT. This translates into CASSQDLLVRTGELFF.